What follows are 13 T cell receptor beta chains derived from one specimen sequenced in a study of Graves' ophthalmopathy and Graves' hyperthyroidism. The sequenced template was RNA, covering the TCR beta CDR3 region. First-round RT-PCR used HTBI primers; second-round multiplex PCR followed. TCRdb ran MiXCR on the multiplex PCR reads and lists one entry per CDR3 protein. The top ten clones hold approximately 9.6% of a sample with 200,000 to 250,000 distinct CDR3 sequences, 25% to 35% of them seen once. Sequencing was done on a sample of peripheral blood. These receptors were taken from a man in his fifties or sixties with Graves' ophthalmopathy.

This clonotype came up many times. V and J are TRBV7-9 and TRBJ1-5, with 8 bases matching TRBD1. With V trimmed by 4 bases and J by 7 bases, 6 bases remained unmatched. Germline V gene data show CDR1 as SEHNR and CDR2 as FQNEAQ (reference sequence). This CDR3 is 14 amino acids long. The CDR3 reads CASSWTGSPQPQHF. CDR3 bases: TGTGCCAGCAGCTGGACAGGGTCCCCACAGCCCCAGCATTTT.

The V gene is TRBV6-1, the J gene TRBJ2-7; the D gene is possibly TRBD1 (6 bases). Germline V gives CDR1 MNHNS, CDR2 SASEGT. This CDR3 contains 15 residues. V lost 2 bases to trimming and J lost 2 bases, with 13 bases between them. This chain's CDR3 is CASSERWDKAYEQYF. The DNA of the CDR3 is TGTGCCAGCAGTGAAAGGTGGGACAAAGCCTACGAGCAGTACTTC.

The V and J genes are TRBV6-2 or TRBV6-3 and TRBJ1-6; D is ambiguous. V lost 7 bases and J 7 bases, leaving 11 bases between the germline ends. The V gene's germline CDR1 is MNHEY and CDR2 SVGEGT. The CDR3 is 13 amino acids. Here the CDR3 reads CASTKAGNSPLHF. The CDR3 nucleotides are TGTGCCAGCACCAAGGCGGGGAATTCACCCCTCCACTTT.

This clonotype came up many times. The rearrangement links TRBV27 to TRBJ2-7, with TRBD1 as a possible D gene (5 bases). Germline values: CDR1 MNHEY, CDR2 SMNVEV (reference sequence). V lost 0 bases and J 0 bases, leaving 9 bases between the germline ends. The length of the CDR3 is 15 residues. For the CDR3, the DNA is TGTGCCAGCAGTTTATCAGGGGCGACCTCCTACGAGCAGTACTTC. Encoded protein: CASSLSGATSYEQYF.

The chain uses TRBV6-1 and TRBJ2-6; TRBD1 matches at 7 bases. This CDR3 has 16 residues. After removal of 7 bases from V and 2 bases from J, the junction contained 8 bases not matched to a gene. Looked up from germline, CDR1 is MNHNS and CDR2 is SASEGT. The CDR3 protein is CASNEDGTAGANVLTF. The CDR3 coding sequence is TGTGCCAGCAATGAGGACGGGACAGCTGGGGCCAACGTCCTGACTTTC.

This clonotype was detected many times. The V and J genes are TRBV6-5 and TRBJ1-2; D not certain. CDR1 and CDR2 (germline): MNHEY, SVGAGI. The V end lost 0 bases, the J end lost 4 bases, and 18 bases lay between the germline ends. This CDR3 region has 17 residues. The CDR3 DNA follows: TGTGCCAGCAGTTACTCTCGACATACTCAACGGGGCTATGGCTACACCTTC. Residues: CASSYSRHTQRGYGYTF.

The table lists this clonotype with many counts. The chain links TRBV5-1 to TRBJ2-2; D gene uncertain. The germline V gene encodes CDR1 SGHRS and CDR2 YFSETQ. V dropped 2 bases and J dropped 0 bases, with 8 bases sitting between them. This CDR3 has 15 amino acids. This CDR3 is CASSLGPTNTGELFF. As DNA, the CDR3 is TGCGCCAGCAGCTTAGGCCCCACGAACACCGGGGAGCTGTTTTTT.

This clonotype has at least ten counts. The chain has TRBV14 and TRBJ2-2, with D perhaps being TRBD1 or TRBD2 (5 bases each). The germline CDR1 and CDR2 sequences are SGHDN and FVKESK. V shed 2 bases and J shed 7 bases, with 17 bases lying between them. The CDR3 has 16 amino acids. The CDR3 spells CASSQFESPGGGELFF. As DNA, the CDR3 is TGTGCCAGCAGCCAATTCGAGTCACCTGGGGGCGGGGAGCTGTTTTTT.

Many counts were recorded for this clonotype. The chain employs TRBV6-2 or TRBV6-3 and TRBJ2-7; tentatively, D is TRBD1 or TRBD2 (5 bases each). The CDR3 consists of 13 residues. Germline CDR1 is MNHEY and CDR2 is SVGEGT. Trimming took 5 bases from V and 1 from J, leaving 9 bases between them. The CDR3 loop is CASSRDGSYEQYF. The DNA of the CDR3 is TGTGCCAGCAGTCGGGACGGTTCCTACGAGCAGTACTTC.

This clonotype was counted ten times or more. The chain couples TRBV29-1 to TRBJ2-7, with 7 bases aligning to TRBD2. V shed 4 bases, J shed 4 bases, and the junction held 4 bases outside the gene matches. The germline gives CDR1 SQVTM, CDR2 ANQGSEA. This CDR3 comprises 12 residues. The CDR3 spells CSVGDYGYEQYF. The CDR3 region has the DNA TGCAGCGTTGGGGACTATGGTTACGAGCAGTACTTC.

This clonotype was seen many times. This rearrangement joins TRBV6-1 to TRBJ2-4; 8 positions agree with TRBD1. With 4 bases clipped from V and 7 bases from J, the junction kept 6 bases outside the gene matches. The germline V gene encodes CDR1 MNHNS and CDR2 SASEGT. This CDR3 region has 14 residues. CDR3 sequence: CASSVSDRANIQYF. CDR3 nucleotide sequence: TGTGCCAGCAGTGTCTCGGACAGGGCGAACATTCAGTACTTC.

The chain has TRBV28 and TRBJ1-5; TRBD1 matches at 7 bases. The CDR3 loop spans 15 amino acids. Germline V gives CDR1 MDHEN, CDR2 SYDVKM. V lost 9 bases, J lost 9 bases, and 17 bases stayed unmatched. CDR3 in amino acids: CASSIGDRGIWPQHF. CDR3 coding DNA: TGTGCCAGTAGTATAGGGGACAGAGGGATCTGGCCCCAGCATTTT.

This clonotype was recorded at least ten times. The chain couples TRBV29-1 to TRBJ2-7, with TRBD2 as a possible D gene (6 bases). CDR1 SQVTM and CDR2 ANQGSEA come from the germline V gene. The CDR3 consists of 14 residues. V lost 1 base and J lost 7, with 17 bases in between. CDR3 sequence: CSVEGRGKIGEQYF. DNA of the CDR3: TGCAGCGTTGAAGGGCGGGGAAAGATAGGGGAGCAGTACTTC.